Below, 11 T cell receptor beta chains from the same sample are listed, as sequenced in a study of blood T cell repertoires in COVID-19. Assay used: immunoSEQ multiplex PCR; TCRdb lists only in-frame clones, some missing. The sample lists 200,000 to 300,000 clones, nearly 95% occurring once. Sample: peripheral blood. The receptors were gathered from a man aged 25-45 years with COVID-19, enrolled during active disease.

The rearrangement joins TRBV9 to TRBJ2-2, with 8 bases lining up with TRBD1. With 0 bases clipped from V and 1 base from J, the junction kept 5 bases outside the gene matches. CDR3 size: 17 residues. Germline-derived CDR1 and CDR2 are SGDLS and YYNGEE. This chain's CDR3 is CASSVDLGTGNTGELFF. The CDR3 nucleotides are TGTGCCAGCAGCGTAGATCTGGGGACAGGGAACACCGGGGAGCTGTTTTTT.

This CDR3 is CASKRTESGNTIYF. For the CDR3, the DNA is TGTGCCAGCAAACGGACTGAATCTGGAAACACCATATATTTT. The V gene is TRBV19, the J gene TRBJ1-3; D ambiguous. CDR1 and CDR2 (germline): LNHDA, SQIVND (reference sequence). CDR3 length: 14 amino acids. Trimming took 9 bases from V and 1 from J, leaving 13 bases between them.

CDR3 loop: CATILAGGIRFTYEQYF. In nucleotides, the CDR3 is TGTGCCACCATACTAGCGGGGGGGATCCGATTTACCTACGAGCAGTACTTC. The V and J genes are TRBV24-1 and TRBJ2-7; 13 nucleotides align to TRBD2. Germline V gene data show CDR1 as KGHDR and CDR2 as SFDVKD. V lost 8 bases and J lost 2; bases outside the gene matches: 11. The CDR3 spans 17 residues.

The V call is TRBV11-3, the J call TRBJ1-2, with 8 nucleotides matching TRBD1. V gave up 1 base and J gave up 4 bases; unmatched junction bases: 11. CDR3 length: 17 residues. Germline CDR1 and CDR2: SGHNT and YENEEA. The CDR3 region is CASSLVSIRGRSYGYTF. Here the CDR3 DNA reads TGTGCCAGCAGCTTAGTCTCAATCAGGGGGCGCTCCTATGGCTACACCTTC.

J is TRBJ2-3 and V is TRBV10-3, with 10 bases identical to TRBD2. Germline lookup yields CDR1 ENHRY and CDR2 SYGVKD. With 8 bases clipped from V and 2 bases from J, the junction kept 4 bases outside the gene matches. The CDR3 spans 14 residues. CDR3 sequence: CAIALAGDTDTQYF. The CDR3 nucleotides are TGTGCCATCGCTCTAGCGGGGGACACAGATACGCAGTATTTT.

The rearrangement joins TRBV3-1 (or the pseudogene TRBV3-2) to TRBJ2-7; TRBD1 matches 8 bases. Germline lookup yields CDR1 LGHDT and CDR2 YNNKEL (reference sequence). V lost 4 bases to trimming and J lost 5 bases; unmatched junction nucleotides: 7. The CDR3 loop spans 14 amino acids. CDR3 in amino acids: CASSPGGQGDEQYF. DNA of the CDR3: TGTGCCAGCAGCCCAGGAGGACAGGGCGACGAGCAGTACTTC.

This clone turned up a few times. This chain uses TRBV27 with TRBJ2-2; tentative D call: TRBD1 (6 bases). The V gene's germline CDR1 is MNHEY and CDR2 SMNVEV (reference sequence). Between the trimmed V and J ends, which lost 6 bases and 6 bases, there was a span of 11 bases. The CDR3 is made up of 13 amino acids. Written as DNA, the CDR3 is TGTGCCAGCAGCCGGACAGTGGCCGGGGAGCTGTTTTTT. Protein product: CASSRTVAGELFF.

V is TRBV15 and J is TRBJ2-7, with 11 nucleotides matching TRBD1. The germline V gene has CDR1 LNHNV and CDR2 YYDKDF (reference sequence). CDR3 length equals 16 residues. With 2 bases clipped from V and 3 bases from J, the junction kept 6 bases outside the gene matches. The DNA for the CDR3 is TGTGCCACCAGCAGACCGATGGGGACAGGGGGCTACGAGCAGTACTTC. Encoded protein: CATSRPMGTGGYEQYF.

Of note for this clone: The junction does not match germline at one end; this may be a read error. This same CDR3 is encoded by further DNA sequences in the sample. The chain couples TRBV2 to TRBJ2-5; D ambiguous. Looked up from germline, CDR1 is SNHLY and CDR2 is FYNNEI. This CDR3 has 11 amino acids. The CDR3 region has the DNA TGTGCCAGTAGTGTTTCGGAGACCCAGTACTTC. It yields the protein CASSVSETQYF.

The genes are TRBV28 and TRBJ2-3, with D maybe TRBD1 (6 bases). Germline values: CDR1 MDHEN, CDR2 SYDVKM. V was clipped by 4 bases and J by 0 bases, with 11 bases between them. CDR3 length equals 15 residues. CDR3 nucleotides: TGTGCCAGCAGTTATACAGGGACAAGCACAGATACGCAGTATTTT. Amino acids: CASSYTGTSTDTQYF.

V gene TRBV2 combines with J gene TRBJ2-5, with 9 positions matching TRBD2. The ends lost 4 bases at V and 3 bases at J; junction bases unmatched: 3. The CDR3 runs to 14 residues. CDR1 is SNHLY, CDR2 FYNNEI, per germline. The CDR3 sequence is CASSVRLAEETQYF. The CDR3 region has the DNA TGTGCCAGCAGTGTCCGACTAGCGGAAGAGACCCAGTACTTC.